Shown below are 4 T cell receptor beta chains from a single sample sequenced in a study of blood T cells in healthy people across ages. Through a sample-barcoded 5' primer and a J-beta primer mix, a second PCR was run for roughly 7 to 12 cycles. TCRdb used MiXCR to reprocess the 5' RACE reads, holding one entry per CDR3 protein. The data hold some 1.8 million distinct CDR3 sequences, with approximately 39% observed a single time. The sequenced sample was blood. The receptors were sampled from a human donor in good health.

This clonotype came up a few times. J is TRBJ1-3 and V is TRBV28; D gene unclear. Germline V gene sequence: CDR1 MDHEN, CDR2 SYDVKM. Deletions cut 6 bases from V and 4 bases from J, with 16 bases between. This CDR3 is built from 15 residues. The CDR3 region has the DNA TGTGCCAGCAGATCCACCACCCGGTGGGGAAACACCATATATTTT. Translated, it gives CASRSTTRWGNTIYF.

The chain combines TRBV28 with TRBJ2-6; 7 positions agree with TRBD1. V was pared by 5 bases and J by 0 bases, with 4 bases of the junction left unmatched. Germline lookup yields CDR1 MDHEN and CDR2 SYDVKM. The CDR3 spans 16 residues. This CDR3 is CASSTYRGSGANVLTF. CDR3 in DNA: TGTGCCAGCAGTACCTACAGGGGCTCTGGGGCCAACGTCCTGACTTTC.

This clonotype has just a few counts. The CDR3 DNA reads as TGCGCCAGCAGCCAAGGCCCTAGCGCCGCCTACGAGCAGTACTTC. Translated: CASSQGPSAAYEQYF. The chain recombines TRBV4-3 with TRBJ2-4; D is possibly TRBD2 (6 bases). TRBJ2-7 explains the end of the DNA better; the J call may be wrong. Germline CDR1 and CDR2: LGHNA and YSLEER. The CDR3 covers 15 residues.

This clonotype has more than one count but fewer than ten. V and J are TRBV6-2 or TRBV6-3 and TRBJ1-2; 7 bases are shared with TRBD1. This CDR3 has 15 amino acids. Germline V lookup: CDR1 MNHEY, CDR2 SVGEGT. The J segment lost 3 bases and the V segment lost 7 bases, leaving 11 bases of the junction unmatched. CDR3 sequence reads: CASTPEGAQHYGYTF. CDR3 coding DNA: TGTGCCAGCACTCCGGAGGGGGCGCAACACTATGGCTACACCTTC.